This T cell receptor beta chain was sequenced for a study of blood T cell repertoires in COVID-19. Authors' data handling: Amplification from reference gene primers served as the basis for estimated nucleated cell counts. Libraries were prepared by immunoSEQ multiplex PCR; TCRdb keeps only in-frame clonotypes and omits some of them. V, J and clone size reflect that table, while D and trimming were determined from the DNA. The sample carries hundreds of thousands of clones, around 87% recorded once. The receptor was isolated from a woman between 45 and 65 years old who had recovered from COVID-19. Sequenced material: PBMCs or T cells enriched from blood (not recorded which).

The DNA for the CDR3 is TGTGCCAGCAGATTAGCCACCGGGGAGCTGTTTTTT. Translation: CASRLATGELFF. The chain has TRBV5-4 and TRBJ2-2; no reliable D call. Trimming took off 5 bases at V and 4 bases at J, with 6 bases between the two ends. The CDR3 consists of 12 residues. Germline assignment: CDR1 SGHNT and CDR2 YYREEE (reference sequence).